Listed here is a single TCR beta chain. The antigen it recognizes is unknown. The data belong to a study of cytomegalovirus exposure and HLA in healthy donors (dated by TCRdb to 2016 to 2017). At the level of the whole study: An earlier analysis of 587 of the donors reported over 250 Gb of sequence data and around 100 million unique TCR beta sequences obtained from 180 million or so T cells. Roughly 320 gigabases of sequencing data and roughly 81 million unique TCR sequences made up an early release that covered some 640 HLA-typed donors. The genetic ancestry cluster associated with self-reported Caucasian donors included around 76% of the 300 to 450 genotyped donors. The study aimed to test whether signatures of past pathogen exposure could be identified by cataloging public T cell receptors. Using immunosequencing, the study profiled T cell repertoires from 666 subjects and related those repertoires to cytomegalovirus serostatus. Along with the approximately 700-subject first cohort, a separate validation cohort of over a hundred different subjects was used. To predict cytomegalovirus infection status, the study brought together high-throughput TCR immunosequencing, statistical association of individual TCRs with disease status, and machine learning. A later analysis re-analyzed previously published TCR beta repertoires from hundreds of donors and added high-resolution HLA genotyping to study TCR occurrence patterns. Rather than drawing on any new phenotypic data, the later analysis identified candidate immune exposures from TCR beta sequences and the way those sequences occurred across donors. An earlier analysis of 587 of the donors used high-throughput TCR beta sequencing to judge whether each TCR beta V gene segment behaved as functional or pseudogenic. Donor age, sex, ethnicity and CMV serostatus were compiled together with the repertoire data. Genome-wide SNP genotypes for about 65% of the 666 donors were used in a later genetic analysis, which treated that subset as a discovery cohort. All discovery cohort repertoires had been generated using a single sequencing platform. HLA typing included class I and class II loci at four-digit resolution. Typing coverage differed by locus: A, B, C, DRB1 and DQB1 were typed in about 620-640 donors, DQA1 in about 550, DPA1 in nearly 610, and DPB1 in around 440. A few DR-DQ haplotypes were treated as single units for association and clustering because of strong linkage in the cohort. Across some 400 genotyped donors of the cohort, an average of about 240,000 unique TCR beta nucleotide sequences per donor were sequenced, and roughly a sixth of those sequences were non-productive. Results and caveats for the whole study, not just this receptor: A later analysis found that HLA-associated TCR beta chains were more clonally expanded and had lower generation probabilities than equally common non-associated chains. Only TCR beta chains were sequenced in this cohort, and the absence of alpha or paired-chain data limited detectable features. In the study, about 150 TCR beta chains were listed as associated with cytomegalovirus. The classifier was reported to diagnose cytomegalovirus status with high specificity and sensitivity in both the original and validation cohorts. At a false discovery rate of 0.05, a later analysis linked approximately 18,000 TCR beta sequences to specific HLA alleles. In an earlier analysis of some 540 of the donors, most TCR beta V segments appeared in productive rearrangements about 87% or about 30% of the time, broadly matching IMGT annotations. A further reported finding was that TCR beta sequences accurately predicted the HLA-A and HLA-B alleles for most subjects in the first cohort. In a later genetic analysis, a missense DCLRE1C variant was associated with V-gene and J-gene trimming of TCR beta chains, and the association was replicated in an independent cohort. Strong co-occurrence of HLA alleles, especially DR and DQ, made assigning TCR associations to individual alleles difficult. A cluster of highly shared sequence variants was judged likely to represent a technical artifact of the sequencing pipeline. Some IMGT-functional V segments, including TRBV6-2 and TRBV6-3, could not be told apart with the 87-base-pair reads, so those segments were excluded. Linkage disequilibrium might explain the correlated functional status among segregating V segments, but an unknown experimental factor could not be excluded. Most TCR sequences were observed very rarely across donors, whereas some public TCRs were present in many individuals. Several of the top co-occurrence clusters appeared to be linked to parvovirus B19, influenza, CMV and Epstein-Barr virus, according to a later analysis. The earlier analysis of fewer than 750 of the donors excluded some 16 rarely observed V segments, including chromosome 9 orphons, because counts were too low. The presence/absence analyses assumed that sequencing depth was roughly uniform across donors, and that assumption may not be true. A few of the identified cytomegalovirus-associated TCR beta chains were confirmed in vitro to be specific for cytomegalovirus antigens. In a later analysis, TCR association rates were found to vary across HLA loci, with the most associated TCRs seen for DRB1 alleles and the fewest for HLA-C alleles. The only immune exposure information available for the cohort was CMV serostatus. In a later genetic analysis, fewer N-insertions in productive TCRs were reported among donors in an Asian-associated ancestry cluster than the roughly 640-donor mean. The authors suggested that the approach could potentially be extended to other disease states and immunological phenotypes. Because HLA typing was unavailable for some donors at each locus, only the typed subset was used in association tests. A later analysis found that most CMV-associated TCR beta chains appeared HLA-restricted, with HLA associations seemingly driven largely by CMV exposure.

The cohort comprised 666 healthy bone marrow donors. At the time of sampling, all cohort members were nominally healthy, though unrecorded immune exposures were likely present. The donor tested CMV seronegative, placing the donor among the 352 seronegative members of the cohort. A peripheral blood sample was collected from each donor, and TCR beta sequencing was performed on peripheral blood mononuclear cells. The Qiagen DNeasy Blood Extraction Kit was used to extract genomic DNA from the blood cell samples. Library prep was done by the immunoSEQ multiplex PCR assay. The multiplex PCR relied on a mix of 60 forward primers for TCR Vbeta segments and 13 reverse primers for TCR Jbeta segments. Amplification of the CDR3 region of rearranged TCR beta genes was performed with a multiplex PCR assay on genomic DNA. Amplified TCR beta libraries were sequenced as 87-base-pair reads on the Illumina HiSeq System. Per the source publication's procedure: In a later analysis, tens of millions of unique TCR beta chains were counted across the roughly 670 repertoires, and approximately 9.9 million of these chains were shared by at least two donors. To remove PCR and sequencing errors, raw reads were error-corrected and collapsed into unique sequences using a nearest-neighbor algorithm that merged closely related sequences. To assign V, D and J gene segments, CDR3 sequences were aligned to IMGT reference sequences. Each retained sequence needed at least a six-nucleotide match to both a V gene segment and a J gene segment. Rearrangements were classified as productive when the CDR3 lacked stop codons and remained in frame with V and J, and all other rearrangements were classified as non-productive. CDR3 was defined according to IMGT convention as the region running from the second conserved V-encoded cysteine to the conserved J-encoded phenylalanine. In an earlier analysis of more than 550 of the donors, sequences lacking an unambiguous match to a single V gene segment were excluded. In an earlier analysis of 587 of the donors, a V segment was called functional when productive rearrangements were above 56.7%, and segregating when the standard deviation between donors exceeded 5%. A statistical classification framework was built to diagnose cytomegalovirus status from the catalog of TCR beta chain sequences. V and J gene assignment, in a later analysis, came from comparing TCR nucleotide sequences with IMGT/GENE-DB human TR gene sequences. A later analysis assigned CDR3 sequences and most-parsimonious VDJ recombination scenarios with the TCRdist pipeline. A later analysis defined each TCR beta chain by its CDR3 amino acid sequence plus V-gene family, and excluded reads lacking a unique V-gene family. A later analysis removed roughly 590 highly shared, low-generation-probability nucleotide sequences to deal with suspected cross-contamination and a sequencing artifact. In a later analysis, a clonal expansion index for each public chain was calculated from normalized within-repertoire ranks of inferred template counts. In a later analysis, generation probabilities were computed using a VDJ recombination model fitted to out-of-frame rearrangements, and the results were checked against IGoR. In a later analysis, TCR-TCR, TCR-HLA and TCR-CMV co-occurrence was scored with hypergeometric tests, and a repertoire-size bias correction was applied to TCR pairs. In a later analysis, false discovery rates were estimated by permuting HLA or CMV assignments 20 times. A later analysis grouped co-occurring TCRs with DBSCAN, adding TCRdist sequence similarity when clustering within HLA-allele-positive subsets. Repertoires with fewer than 30,000 or more than 120,000 public chains were left out of co-occurrence clustering, as were a handful of repertoires with anomalous nucleotide sharing. Imported from immuneACCESS, the table was reduced by TCRdb to in-frame sequences with V and J called. These copies leave out some clones; in studies compared against another copy, an unresolved V gene accounts for under half, and the cause of the remainder is not known. V and J calls and clone size are those listed in that table; D and trimming were worked out from the DNA. The sample's table covers about 140,000 clones. Approximately 2.4% of the sample lies in the top ten.

V is shortened by 3 bases, J by 2 bases, and the region joining them spans 10 bases. Including cysteine and phenylalanine, the CDR3 has 14 amino acids. Left in the record is the CDR3 DNA by itself, 42 bases read in frame from the first base. Reading the germline V gene gives CDR1 SQVTM and CDR2 ANQGSEA. Sequencing was done on a sample of PBMCs. This TCR was sampled from a man in his forties or fifties in good health and CMV-seronegative. The sequence is built from TRBV29-1 and TRBJ2-2; the D gene is perhaps TRBD2, on 5 matching bases. The nucleotides read TGCAGCGTTGATGGCGGGCTAAACACCGGGGAGCTGTTTTTT. It translates to CSVDGGLNTGELFF.